Presented here are 15 T cell receptor beta chains from one specimen sequenced in a study of cytomegalovirus exposure and HLA in healthy donors. The PCR had 60 Vbeta and 13 Jbeta primers. TCRdb's table, derived via immunoSEQ multiplex PCR, lists solely in-frame clones and lacks some. The sample consists of 200,000 or so clones, 65% to 85% of them appearing once. The material sequenced was PBMCs. The receptors stem from a boy aged 2 to 10 in good health and CMV-seronegative.

This chain connects TRBV6-6 to TRBJ2-7; D is unclear. V was pared by 0 bases and J by 6 bases, with 6 bases between. The CDR3 has 12 residues. Germline CDR1 and CDR2: MNHNY and SVGAGI (reference sequence). The CDR3 protein is CASSYSHGEQYF. In DNA form, the CDR3 reads TGTGCCAGCAGTTACTCCCACGGCGAGCAGTACTTC.

The gene calls are TRBV7-8 and TRBJ1-1; D may be TRBD1 (6 bases). Germline V gene data show CDR1 as SGHVS and CDR2 as FQNEAQ. The CDR3 is 20 residues long. V shed 1 base and J shed 1 base, with 25 bases lying between them. The CDR3 sequence: CASSLGVLRVGRGTNTEAFF. CDR3 DNA: TGTGCCAGCAGCTTAGGCGTTCTACGGGTGGGGAGGGGGACGAACACTGAAGCTTTCTTT.

About this clone: The junction shows a germline mismatch at one end, possibly a read error. The same CDR3 also results from other DNA sequences found in this sample. The chain has TRBV7-2 and TRBJ1-5; a possible D gene is TRBD1 (6 bases). The CDR3 is 15 residues long. Germline V lookup: CDR1 SGHTA, CDR2 FQGNSA. CDR3 coding DNA: TGTGCCAGCAGCTTTACCGGGACACCGAATCAGCCTCAGCATTTT. It codes for CASSFTGTPNQPQHF. Full variable domain (remainder filled in from reference TRBV7-2 and TRBJ1-5): GAGVSQSPSNKVTEKGKDVELRCDPISGHTALYWYRQSLGQGLEFLIYFQGNSAPDKSGLPSDRFSAERTGGSVSTLTIQRTQQEDSAVYLCASSFTGTPNQPQHFGDGTRLSIL.

This rearrangement joins TRBV4-2 to TRBJ2-7; 7 bases are a match to TRBD1. J was trimmed by 6 bases and V by 4 bases; bases with no gene match: 6. Germline CDR1 and CDR2: LGHNA and YNFKEQ. The CDR3 sequence is 13 residues long. Here the CDR3 reads CASSPKAGGEQYF. The CDR3 coding sequence is TGTGCCAGCAGCCCGAAAGCAGGGGGCGAGCAGTACTTC.

In nucleotides, the CDR3 is TGTGCCAGCAGTTCAACAGGGGGCCCCCACTATGGCTACACCTTC. Protein sequence: CASSSTGGPHYGYTF. V and J are TRBV7-9 and TRBJ1-2; 9 bases are a match to TRBD1. CDR1 is SEHNR and CDR2 is FQNEAQ in the germline V gene (reference sequence). V shed 6 bases, J shed 3 bases, and the junction held 8 bases outside the gene matches. The CDR3 consists of 15 residues.

The gene calls are TRBV10-3 and TRBJ1-5, with TRBD1 as a possible D gene (6 bases). In germline, CDR1 is ENHRY, CDR2 SYGVKD. This CDR3 contains 14 residues. With 1 base removed from V and 4 bases from J, the gap between germline ends came to 8 bases. The CDR3 DNA reads as TGTGCCATCAGTGAGTACAGGGAAAATCAGCCCCAGCATTTT. As protein: CAISEYRENQPQHF.

The genes are TRBV7-9 and TRBJ2-1; 9 bases line up with TRBD2. Germline V lookup: CDR1 SEHNR, CDR2 FQNEAQ (reference sequence). This CDR3 region has 16 residues. Trimming cost V 7 bases and J 5 bases; bases outside gene matches: 12. The DNA of the CDR3 is TGTGCCAGCACCATAGCCCCTAGCGGGGACCACAATGAGCAGTTCTTC. Its protein product is CASTIAPSGDHNEQFF.

V gene TRBV5-1 combines with J gene TRBJ1-1, with TRBD1 as a possible D gene (5 bases). The germline V gene has CDR1 SGHRS and CDR2 YFSETQ. The CDR3 loop spans 13 amino acids. The ends were cut back, 6 bases at V and 4 bases at J, with 13 bases in the middle. The CDR3 loop reads CASNGGIGTEAFF. The CDR3 nucleotides are TGCGCCAGCAACGGGGGGATTGGCACTGAAGCTTTCTTT. The variable domain in full, with the rest retrieved from reference TRBV5-1 and TRBJ1-1, is KAGVTQTPRYLIKTRGQQVTLSCSPISGHRSVSWYQQTPGQGLQFLFEYFSETQRNKGNFPGRFSGRQFSNSRSEMNVSTLELGDSALYLCASNGGIGTEAFFGQGTRLTVV.

The V gene is TRBV15, the J gene TRBJ1-5; no firm D call. CDR3 length equals 15 residues. Germline values: CDR1 LNHNV, CDR2 YYDKDF (reference sequence). Trimming shortened V by 0 bases and J by 9 bases, and 15 bases separated the two germline ends. The DNA of the CDR3 is TGTGCCACCAGCAGAGATAAGAAGGGCGGGTCGCCCCAGCATTTT. Protein product: CATSRDKKGGSPQHF.

The chain couples TRBV5-4 to TRBJ1-1; possible D gene TRBD1, 5 bases. V lost 1 base and J lost 5, with 18 bases in between. CDR3 length: 16 amino acids. Per the germline V gene, CDR1 is SGHNT and CDR2 is YYREEE (reference sequence). Here the CDR3 reads CASSLRGDSSSTEAFF. CDR3 DNA sequence: TGTGCCAGCAGCTTGAGGGGCGACAGCTCCTCAACTGAAGCTTTCTTT.

This clone was observed a handful of times. V and J are TRBV7-3 and TRBJ2-5; 7 positions match TRBD1. The CDR3 extends over 15 amino acids. Trimming cost V 4 bases and J 2 bases; bases outside gene matches: 7. Germline values: CDR1 SGHTA, CDR2 FQGTGA. CDR3 sequence (DNA): TGTGCCAGCAGCTACCTAGGGGGCCTACAAGAGACCCAGTACTTC. It translates to CASSYLGGLQETQYF.

The chain employs TRBV10-3 and TRBJ2-7, with no clear D. The germline V gene encodes CDR1 ENHRY and CDR2 SYGVKD. Trimming shortened V by 10 bases and J by 2 bases, and 18 bases separated the two germline ends. This CDR3 is 14 amino acids long. Here the CDR3 DNA reads TGTGCCACCCGGCCCCCCCTGACTCCCTACGAGCAGTACTTC. Translated, it gives CATRPPLTPYEQYF.

This chain connects TRBV7-6 to TRBJ1-1, with 8 bases matching TRBD1. Germline CDR1 is SGHVS and CDR2 is FNYEAQ. J lost 3 bases, V lost 8 bases, and 2 bases had no gene match. The CDR3 runs to 12 residues. The CDR3 sequence: CASGGQDTEAFF. The CDR3 DNA reads as TGTGCCAGCGGGGGACAGGACACTGAAGCTTTCTTT.

V is TRBV7-9 and J is TRBJ2-1; 15 bases map to TRBD2. This CDR3 comprises 18 residues. The germline gives CDR1 SEHNR, CDR2 FQNEAQ (reference sequence). The CDR3: CSIPPGTSGGPYYNEQFF. The CDR3 nucleotides read TGTTCCATCCCTCCCGGGACTAGCGGGGGGCCCTACTACAATGAGCAGTTCTTC.

Here the CDR3 reads CASSLDMAGGRDEQFF. In DNA form, the CDR3 reads TGTGCCAGCAGCTTAGATATGGCGGGGGGGCGGGATGAGCAGTTCTTC. The rearrangement links TRBV11-3 to TRBJ2-1; TRBD2 matches at 9 bases. The V gene's germline CDR1 is SGHNT and CDR2 YENEEA. V shed 0 bases, J shed 8 bases, and the junction held 8 bases outside the gene matches. The CDR3 sequence is 16 residues long.